The 30 T cell receptor beta chains below come from one sample, sequenced in a study of identical twins. A single record per CDR3 protein comes from TCRdb applying MiXCR to the 5' RACE reads. The sample has 1.5 million to 2 million distinct CDR3 sequences, around a third seen once. Sample: cord blood. These receptors all come from a newborn girl in good health.

Of note for this clonotype: This sequence may be a read error, since a much larger clone differs from it by one base. This chain joins TRBV20-1 and TRBJ2-1; D is ambiguous. CDR3 length equals 14 residues. In germline, CDR1 is DFQATT, CDR2 SNEGSKA (reference sequence). This CDR3 reads CSARGVSSYNGQFF. The CDR3 DNA reads as TGCAGTGCTAGAGGAGTTAGCTCCTACAATGGGCAGTTCTTC.

As to this clonotype: This sequence may be a read error, since a much larger clone differs from it by one base. The DNA of the CDR3 is TGTGCCAGCAGTTTAAGGACAGCCAAAAGCATTCAGTACTTC. It encodes CASSLRTAKSIQYF. The J gene is TRBJ2-5, the V gene TRBV12-3 or TRBV12-4; perhaps TRBD1 as D (6 bases). Matching the DNA end better, TRBJ2-4 makes the J call doubtful. The CDR3 runs 14 residues.

The gene calls are TRBV12-3 or TRBV12-4 and TRBJ1-2, with 10 bases aligning to TRBD1. The length of the CDR3 is 14 residues. J gave up 6 bases and V 6 bases, and 7 bases lay outside the gene matches. The CDR3 nucleotides are TGTGCCAGCAGCGACAGGGGGCGCTTTGATGGCTACACCTTC. Translated: CASSDRGRFDGYTF.

In its sample, this clonotype was seen a few times. Relative to the germline gene, one junction end is altered; a read error may explain this. The chain combines TRBV25-1 with TRBJ1-6; D is unclear. The V gene's germline CDR1 is MGHDK and CDR2 SYGVNS. This CDR3 has 13 residues. This CDR3 reads CASSERRNSPPHF. The CDR3 nucleotides read TGTGCCAGCAGTGAACGCAGAAATTCACCCCCCCACTTT.

The chain links TRBV7-6 to TRBJ2-1; maybe TRBD2 (5 bases). Germline V gene data show CDR1 as SGHVS and CDR2 as FNYEAQ. V shed 5 bases and J shed 4 bases, with 15 bases lying between them. CDR3 length equals 15 residues. Here the CDR3 reads CASSPPRAAYNEQFF. The CDR3 bases are TGTGCCAGCAGCCCCCCGAGAGCGGCTTACAATGAGCAGTTCTTC. Filled out from reference TRBV7-6 and TRBJ2-1, the complete variable domain reads GAGVSQSPRYKVTKRGQDVALRCDPISGHVSLYWYRQALGQGPEFLTYFNYEAQQDKSGLPNDRFSAERPEGSISTLTIQRTEQRDSAMYRCASSPPRAAYNEQFFGPGTRLTVL.

V is TRBV20-1 and J is TRBJ1-5; maybe TRBD1 (5 bases). V dropped 4 bases and J dropped 4 bases, with 11 bases sitting between them. CDR3 size: 13 residues. Looked up from germline, CDR1 is DFQATT and CDR2 is SNEGSKA (reference sequence). The CDR3 is CSAIRDPNQPQHF. The CDR3 nucleotides read TGCAGTGCTATACGGGACCCTAATCAGCCCCAGCATTTT.

CDR3 loop: CASSLVVSSEGYTF. The CDR3 nucleotides are TGTGCCAGCAGCTTAGTCGTAAGCTCGGAGGGCTACACCTTC. The rearrangement links TRBV7-9 to TRBJ1-2; no firm D call. This CDR3 comprises 14 residues. Germline V gives CDR1 SEHNR, CDR2 FQNEAQ (reference sequence). V dropped 1 base and J dropped 8 bases, with 14 bases sitting between them.

The V gene is TRBV2, the J gene TRBJ2-1, with 9 bases fitting TRBD2. Losses at the gene ends were 8 bases for V and 4 bases for J; bases not matched to a gene: 12. CDR1 is SNHLY and CDR2 is FYNNEI in the germline V gene. This CDR3 comprises 16 residues. This chain's CDR3 is CASRGPRGGVYNEQFF. The DNA for the CDR3 is TGTGCCAGCCGGGGCCCCCGCGGGGGGGTATACAATGAGCAGTTCTTC. The variable domain in full, with the rest retrieved from reference TRBV2 and TRBJ2-1, is EPEVTQTPSHQVTQMGQEVILRCVPISNHLYFYWYRQILGQKVEFLVSFYNNEISEKSEIFDDQFSVERPDGSNFTLKIRSTKLEDSAMYFCASRGPRGGVYNEQFFGPGTRLTVL.

This chain links TRBV12-3 or TRBV12-4 with TRBJ2-5; D is uncertain. This CDR3 comprises 13 residues. V was shortened by 1 base and J by 11 bases, with 14 bases between the two germline ends. CDR3 in amino acids: CASSLVVSNEQYF. The DNA of the CDR3 is TGTGCCAGCAGTTTAGTTGTTTCGAATGAGCAGTACTTC.

Points on this clonotype: The germline gene is not matched at one end of the junction; a read error may be the cause. V is TRBV28 and J is TRBJ2-1, with D possibly TRBD2 on 6 matching bases. There are 17 residues in the CDR3. The germline CDR1 and CDR2 sequences are MDHEN and SYDVKM. For the CDR3, the DNA is TGTGCCGGCAGTTTCAAATTTGGGGTTAGCGGATACAATGAGCAGTTCTTC. Protein: CAGSFKFGVSGYNEQFF. Based on the CDR3 plus reference TRBV28 and TRBJ2-1, the full variable domain is DVKVTQSSRYLVKRTGEKVFLECVQDMDHENMFWYRQDPGLGLRLIYFSYDVKMKEKGDIPEGYSVSREKKERFSLILESASTNQTSMYLCAGSFKFGVSGYNEQFFGPGTRLTVL.

The chain has TRBV6-1 and TRBJ1-5, with TRBD1 identical over 8 bases. The V gene's germline CDR1 is MNHNS and CDR2 SASEGT. V shed 7 bases and J 6 bases; nucleotides not matched to a gene: 8. The CDR3 has 14 residues. CDR3 loop: CASTLDRASQPQHF. CDR3 sequence (DNA): TGTGCCAGCACCCTGGACAGGGCGAGTCAGCCCCAGCATTTT.

This clonotype came up many times. This chain links TRBV24-1 with TRBJ2-3; D is uncertain. This CDR3 spans 12 amino acids. Per germline, CDR1 KGHDR and CDR2 SFDVKD. V lost 5 bases, J lost 3 bases, and 5 bases lay in between. The CDR3 sequence is CATSAGTDTQYF. Here the CDR3 DNA reads TGTGCCACCAGTGCGGGTACAGATACGCAGTATTTT.

Only one count was recorded for this clonotype. The chain employs TRBV28 and TRBJ1-4, with unresolved D. V lost 10 bases to trimming and J lost 4 bases, with 16 bases between them. The V gene's germline CDR1 is MDHEN and CDR2 SYDVKM. CDR3 size: 14 residues. DNA for the CDR3: TGTGCCACCACCAAGGTTGAGGGTAATGAAAAACTGTTTTTT. This codes for CATTKVEGNEKLFF.

In its sample, this clonotype was seen many times. The chain carries TRBV20-1 and TRBJ2-3; the D is unclear. The CDR3 covers 11 residues. Germline lookup yields CDR1 DFQATT and CDR2 SNEGSKA (reference sequence). V was shortened by 3 bases and J by 1 base, with 2 bases between the two germline ends. For the CDR3, the DNA is TGCAGTGCTAGCGGCACAGATACGCAGTATTTT. This translates into CSASGTDTQYF.

Of note for this clonotype: One end of the junction is discordant with germline, which a read error may explain. This chain joins TRBV12-3 or TRBV12-4 and TRBJ2-1, with TRBD2 matching over 9 bases. There are 16 residues in the CDR3. CDR3 sequence reads: CASSSPLAGRGDEEFF. The CDR3 DNA is TGTGCCAGCAGTTCTCCGCTAGCGGGGAGGGGGGATGAGGAGTTCTTC.

The V and J genes are TRBV7-9 and TRBJ2-7; possibly TRBD2 for D (5 bases). The J call is uncertain, as TRBJ2-5 better fits the DNA end. The germline gives CDR1 SEHNR, CDR2 FQNEAQ (reference sequence). CDR3 length equals 15 residues. For the CDR3, the DNA is TGTGCCAGCAGCTTAAGCGTCTACCGAGGGGAGACCCAGTACTTC. Translating gives CASSLSVYRGETQYF.

This clonotype was seen many times. The V call is TRBV27, the J call TRBJ2-7, with D tentatively TRBD1 (5 bases). From germline, CDR1 is MNHEY and CDR2 SMNVEV (reference sequence). Trimming took off 5 bases at V and 0 bases at J, with 11 bases between the two ends. The CDR3 contains 14 residues. CDR3 DNA sequence: TGTGCCAGCAGTACCCACAGGTCCTCCTACGAGCAGTACTTC. Protein: CASSTHRSSYEQYF.

With respect to this clonotype: This may come from a read error, since a much larger clone is one base off. The rearrangement uses TRBV6-2 or TRBV6-3 and TRBJ2-5; D unclear. Deletions cut 2 bases from V and 11 bases from J, with 18 bases between. The CDR3 consists of 14 residues. The germline V gene encodes CDR1 MNHEY and CDR2 SVGEGT. DNA for the CDR3: TGTGCCAGCAGTTACCCTCTATCGGGCAATGAGCAGTACTTC. Protein product: CASSYPLSGNEQYF.

This clonotype was counted only a few times. V and J are TRBV12-3 or TRBV12-4 and TRBJ1-2; 10 bases are a match to TRBD1. The V gene end was trimmed by 10 bases and the J gene end by 6 bases; junction bases not matched to a gene: 14. This CDR3 contains 15 residues. The CDR3 DNA reads TGTGCCACCACTTTCGTACCGACAGGGGGCGATGGCTACACCTTC. Protein product: CATTFVPTGGDGYTF.

This clonotype has just a few counts. J is TRBJ2-7 and V is TRBV2, with D perhaps matching TRBD1 (6 bases). This CDR3 spans 15 amino acids. Trimming removed 6 bases at V and 0 bases at J, with 15 bases between. Germline assignment: CDR1 SNHLY and CDR2 FYNNEI. Here the CDR3 reads CASSARQASSYEQYF. The CDR3 coding sequence is TGTGCCAGCAGCGCCCGACAGGCTTCCTCCTACGAGCAGTACTTC.

This clonotype was seen more than once but under ten times. This sequence joins TRBV4-1 and TRBJ1-2; 10 bases fit TRBD1. The V gene's germline CDR1 is MGHRA and CDR2 YSYEKL. The V gene end was trimmed by 4 bases and the J gene end by 0 bases; junction bases not matched to a gene: 8. The CDR3 spans 17 residues. The CDR3 sequence: CASSRPGQGRPNYGYTF. In DNA, the CDR3 is TGCGCCAGCAGCCGGCCGGGACAGGGGAGACCTAACTATGGCTACACCTTC.

V is TRBV7-9 and J is TRBJ2-1, with 9 bases matching TRBD2. V shed 5 bases and J 8 bases; nucleotides not matched to a gene: 10. Per germline, CDR1 SEHNR and CDR2 FQNEAQ (reference sequence). CDR3 length: 15 amino acids. The CDR3 sequence: CASSVVLAGDHEQFF. The CDR3 coding sequence is TGTGCCAGCAGCGTAGTCTTAGCGGGAGACCATGAGCAGTTCTTC.

The rearrangement links TRBV4-1 to TRBJ1-2; the D is unclear. The CDR3 sequence is 12 residues long. Germline CDR1 and CDR2: MGHRA and YSYEKL. V was cut by 0 bases and J by 6 bases, with 5 bases left in between. The CDR3: CASSQERDGYTF. The DNA of the CDR3 is TGCGCCAGCAGCCAAGAAAGGGATGGCTACACCTTC.

The chain uses TRBV12-3 or TRBV12-4 and TRBJ2-5; the D gene could be TRBD1 or TRBD2 (5 bases each). The CDR3 is 15 residues long. Trimming shortened V by 1 base and J by 5 bases, and 14 bases separated the two germline ends. The CDR3 protein is CASSLGSGARETQYF. CDR3 sequence (DNA): TGTGCCAGCAGTTTAGGTTCCGGGGCTAGGGAGACCCAGTACTTC.

The chain is built from TRBV25-1 and TRBJ2-5; 7 nucleotides line up with TRBD1. V dropped 0 bases and J dropped 3; count of bases not matched to a gene: 7. The CDR3 runs to 16 residues. From germline, CDR1 is MGHDK and CDR2 SYGVNS. The CDR3 sequence: CASSEYPLDREETQYF. The CDR3 DNA sequence: TGTGCCAGCAGTGAATACCCACTAGACAGGGAAGAGACCCAGTACTTC.

As concerns this clonotype: A much larger clonotype is one base distant, so this may be a read error. V is TRBV25-1 and J is TRBJ1-2; D remains unclear. Germline V CDR1 and CDR2: MGHDK, SYGVNS. This CDR3 is built from 11 residues. Trimming removed 0 bases from V and 6 bases from J, with 2 bases in between. CDR3 sequence reads: CASSEYDGYTF. For the CDR3, the DNA is TGTGCCAGCAGTGAATACGATGGCTACACCTTC.

The rearrangement uses TRBV20-1 and TRBJ2-7; maybe TRBD2 (6 bases). Germline V gene lookup returns CDR1 DFQATT and CDR2 SNEGSKA (reference sequence). V lost 3 bases and J lost 6, with 18 bases in between. The CDR3 consists of 14 residues. CDR3 loop: CSARTRNGSGEQYF. CDR3 DNA: TGCAGTGCTAGGACTAGAAATGGTTCTGGCGAGCAGTACTTC.

This chain uses TRBV5-1 with TRBJ2-7; maybe TRBD2 (5 bases). The CDR3 contains 15 residues. V was cut by 1 base and J by 4 bases, with 15 bases left in between. Germline lookup yields CDR1 SGHRS and CDR2 YFSETQ. Written as DNA, the CDR3 is TGCGCCAGCAGCTTGAGCACTGACGCGGGTTACGAGCAGTACTTC. Protein: CASSLSTDAGYEQYF.

This clonotype was detected once. Its ends do not fully match the called genes, so a read error is possible. The chain links TRBV20-1 to TRBJ2-1, with unresolved D. The CDR3 consists of 10 residues. Germline lookup yields CDR1 DFQATT and CDR2 SNEGSKA (reference sequence). The CDR3 DNA reads as TGCAGTGCTAGGGCCGAGTGGCAGTCCTTC. It specifies CSARAEWQSF.

This clonotype was recorded a few times. The rearrangement joins TRBV28 to TRBJ2-7; D remains unclear. Trimming took 6 bases from V and 3 from J, leaving 9 bases between them. Germline V gives CDR1 MDHEN, CDR2 SYDVKM. This CDR3 region has 12 residues. The CDR3 reads CASSRRLYEQYF. The CDR3 DNA sequence: TGTGCCAGCAGCCGCCGTCTCTACGAGCAGTACTTC.